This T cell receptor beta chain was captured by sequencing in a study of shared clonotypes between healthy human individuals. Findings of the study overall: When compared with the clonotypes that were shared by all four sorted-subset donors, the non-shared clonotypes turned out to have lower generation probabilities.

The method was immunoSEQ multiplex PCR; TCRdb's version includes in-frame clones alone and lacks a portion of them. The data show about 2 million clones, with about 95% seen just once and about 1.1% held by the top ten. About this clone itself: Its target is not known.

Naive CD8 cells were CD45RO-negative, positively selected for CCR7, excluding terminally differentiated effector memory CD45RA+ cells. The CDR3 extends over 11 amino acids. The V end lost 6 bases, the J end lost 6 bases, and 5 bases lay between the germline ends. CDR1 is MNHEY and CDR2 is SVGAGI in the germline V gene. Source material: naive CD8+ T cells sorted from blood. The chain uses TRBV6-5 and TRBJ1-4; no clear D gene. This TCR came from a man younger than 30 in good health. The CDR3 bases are TGTGCCAGCAGAGGCCATGAAAAACTGTTTTTT. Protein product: CASRGHEKLFF.